This T cell receptor (beta chain) was captured by sequencing in a study of response to subunit inactivated influenza vaccine. A single record per CDR3 protein comes from TCRdb applying MiXCR to the RT-PCR reads. The sample contains about 160,000 distinct CDR3 sequences, roughly 10% of which appear only once. This sequence was found in a man aged 45 to 65 who received an inactivated influenza vaccine. This sample comprised non-naive T cells sorted from PBMCs, obtained 45 days after vaccination.

In nucleotides, the CDR3 is TGCAGTGCCCTGACTCAGGGGGCAGGGAGAGGGGTCTACGAGCAGTACTTC. Its protein product is CSALTQGAGRGVYEQYF. V and J are TRBV20-1 and TRBJ2-7; the match to TRBD1 covers 8 bases. The CDR3 is made up of 17 amino acids. Germline-derived CDR1 and CDR2 are DFQATT and SNEGSKA (reference sequence). V was clipped by 6 bases and J by 3 bases; unmatched bases: 19.